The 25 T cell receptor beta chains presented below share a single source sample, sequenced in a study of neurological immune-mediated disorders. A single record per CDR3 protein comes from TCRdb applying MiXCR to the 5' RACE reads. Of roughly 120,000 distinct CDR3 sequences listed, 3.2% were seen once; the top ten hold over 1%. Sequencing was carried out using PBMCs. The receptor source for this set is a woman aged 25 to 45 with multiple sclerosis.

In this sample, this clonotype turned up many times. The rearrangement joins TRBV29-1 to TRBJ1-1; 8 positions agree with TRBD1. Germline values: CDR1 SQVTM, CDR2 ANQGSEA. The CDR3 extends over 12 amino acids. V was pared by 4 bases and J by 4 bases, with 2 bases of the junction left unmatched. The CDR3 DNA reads TGCAGCGTTGGCAGGGGGCCCACTGAAGCTTTCTTT. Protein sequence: CSVGRGPTEAFF.

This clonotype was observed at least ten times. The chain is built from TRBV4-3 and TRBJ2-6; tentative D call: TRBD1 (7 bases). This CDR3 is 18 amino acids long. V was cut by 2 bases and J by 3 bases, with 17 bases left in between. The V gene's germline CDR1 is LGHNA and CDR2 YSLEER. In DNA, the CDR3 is TGCGCCAGCAGCCAACAGCGGGCACAGGGGTTTGGGGCCAACGTCCTGACTTTC. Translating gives CASSQQRAQGFGANVLTF.

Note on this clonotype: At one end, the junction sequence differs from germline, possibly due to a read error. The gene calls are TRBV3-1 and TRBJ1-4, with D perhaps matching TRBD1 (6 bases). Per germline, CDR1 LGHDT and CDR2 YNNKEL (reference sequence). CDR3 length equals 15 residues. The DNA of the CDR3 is TGTGTCAGCAGCCAGACAACCGGGACAATTAGGAAACTGTTTTTT. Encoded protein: CVSSQTTGTIRKLFF.

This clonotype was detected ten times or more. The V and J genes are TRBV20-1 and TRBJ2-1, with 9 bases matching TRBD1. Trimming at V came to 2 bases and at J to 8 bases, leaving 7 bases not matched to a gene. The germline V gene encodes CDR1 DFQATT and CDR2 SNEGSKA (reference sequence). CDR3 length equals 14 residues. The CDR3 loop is CSARYRGRDYEQFF. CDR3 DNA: TGCAGTGCTAGATACAGGGGGCGCGACTATGAGCAGTTCTTC.

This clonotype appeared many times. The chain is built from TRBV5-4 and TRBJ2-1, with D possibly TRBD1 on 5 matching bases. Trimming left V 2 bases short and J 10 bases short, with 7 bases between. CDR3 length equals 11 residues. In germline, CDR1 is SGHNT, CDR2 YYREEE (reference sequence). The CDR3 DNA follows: TGTGCCAGCAGCTTATCAGGGGAGCAGTTCTTC. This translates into CASSLSGEQFF.

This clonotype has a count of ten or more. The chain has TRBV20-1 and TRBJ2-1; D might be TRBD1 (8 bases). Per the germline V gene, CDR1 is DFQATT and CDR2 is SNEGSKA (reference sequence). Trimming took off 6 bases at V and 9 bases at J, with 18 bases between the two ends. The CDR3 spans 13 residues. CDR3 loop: CSAAGQAFFEQFF. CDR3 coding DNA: TGCAGTGCAGCGGGACAGGCCTTCTTTGAGCAGTTCTTC.

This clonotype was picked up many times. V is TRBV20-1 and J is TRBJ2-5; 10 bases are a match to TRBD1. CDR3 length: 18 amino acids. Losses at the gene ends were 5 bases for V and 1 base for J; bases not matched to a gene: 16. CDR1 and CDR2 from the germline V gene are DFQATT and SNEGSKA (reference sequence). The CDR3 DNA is TGCAGTGCTGGTCGGAAAAGACAGGGGGCGAAAGGCCAAGAGACCCAGTACTTC. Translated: CSAGRKRQGAKGQETQYF.

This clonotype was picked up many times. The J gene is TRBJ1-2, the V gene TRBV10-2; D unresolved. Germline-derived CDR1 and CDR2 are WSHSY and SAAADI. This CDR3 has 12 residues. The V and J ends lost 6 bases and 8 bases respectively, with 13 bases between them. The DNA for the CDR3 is TGCGCCAGCAGGGACCAACGGCCCGGCTACACCTTC. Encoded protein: CASRDQRPGYTF.

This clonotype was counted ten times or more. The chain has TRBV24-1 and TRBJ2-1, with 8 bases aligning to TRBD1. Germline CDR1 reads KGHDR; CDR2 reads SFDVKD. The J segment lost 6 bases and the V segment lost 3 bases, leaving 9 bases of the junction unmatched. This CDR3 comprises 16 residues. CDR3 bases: TGTGCCACCAGTGATGCCGGGACAGGTGCTTTCAATGAGCAGTTCTTC. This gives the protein CATSDAGTGAFNEQFF.

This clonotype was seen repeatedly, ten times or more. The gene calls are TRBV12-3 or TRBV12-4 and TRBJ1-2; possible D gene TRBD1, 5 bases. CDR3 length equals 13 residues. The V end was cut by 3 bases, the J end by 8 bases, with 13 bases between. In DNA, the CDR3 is TGTGCCAGCAGTTTGACAGTTACGGGGGGCTACACCTTC. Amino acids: CASSLTVTGGYTF.

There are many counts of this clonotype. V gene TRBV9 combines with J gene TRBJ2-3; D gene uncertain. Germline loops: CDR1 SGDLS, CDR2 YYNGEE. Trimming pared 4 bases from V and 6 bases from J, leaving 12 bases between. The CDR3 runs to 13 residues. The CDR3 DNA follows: TGTGCCAGCAGCAGAGGTCCGTGGGATACGCAGTATTTT. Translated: CASSRGPWDTQYF.

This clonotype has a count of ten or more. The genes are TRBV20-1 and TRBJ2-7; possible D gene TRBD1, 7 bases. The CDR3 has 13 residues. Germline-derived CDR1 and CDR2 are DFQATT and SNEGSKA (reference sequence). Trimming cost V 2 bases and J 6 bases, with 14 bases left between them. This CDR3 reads CSARNRGLGEQYF. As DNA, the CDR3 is TGCAGTGCTAGAAACAGGGGACTGGGCGAGCAGTACTTC.

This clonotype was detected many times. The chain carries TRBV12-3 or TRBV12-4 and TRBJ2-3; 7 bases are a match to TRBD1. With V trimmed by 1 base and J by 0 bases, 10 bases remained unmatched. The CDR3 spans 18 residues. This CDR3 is CASSLGTGAISSTDTQYF. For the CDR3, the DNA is TGTGCCAGCAGTTTAGGGACAGGCGCGATTTCTAGCACAGATACGCAGTATTTT.

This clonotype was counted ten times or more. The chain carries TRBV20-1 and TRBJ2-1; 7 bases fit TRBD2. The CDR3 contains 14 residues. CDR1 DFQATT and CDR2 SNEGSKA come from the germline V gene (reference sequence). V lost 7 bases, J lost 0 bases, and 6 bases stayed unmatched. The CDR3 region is CSVQTSHSYNEQFF. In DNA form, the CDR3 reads TGCAGTGTTCAGACTAGCCACTCCTACAATGAGCAGTTCTTC.

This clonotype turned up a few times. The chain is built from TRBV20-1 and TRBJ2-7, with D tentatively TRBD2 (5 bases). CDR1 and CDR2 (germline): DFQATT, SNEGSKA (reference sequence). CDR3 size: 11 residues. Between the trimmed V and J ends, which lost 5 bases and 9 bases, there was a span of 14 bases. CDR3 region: CSAVWGEAQYF. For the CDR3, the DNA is TGCAGTGCTGTTTGGGGAGAAGCGCAGTACTTC.

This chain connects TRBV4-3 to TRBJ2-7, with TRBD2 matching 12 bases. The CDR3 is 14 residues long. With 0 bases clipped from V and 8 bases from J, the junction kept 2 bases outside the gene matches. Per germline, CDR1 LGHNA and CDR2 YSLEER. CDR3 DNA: TGCGCCAGCAGCCAAGATCTAGCGGGAGGGCAGCAGTACTTC. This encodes CASSQDLAGGQQYF.

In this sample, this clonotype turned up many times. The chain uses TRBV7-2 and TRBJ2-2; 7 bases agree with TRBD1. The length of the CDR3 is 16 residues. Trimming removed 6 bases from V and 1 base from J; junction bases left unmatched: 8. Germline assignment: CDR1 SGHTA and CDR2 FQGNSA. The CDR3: CASRGSRGWNTGELFF. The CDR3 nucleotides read TGTGCCAGCAGAGGATCCAGGGGGTGGAACACCGGGGAGCTGTTTTTT.

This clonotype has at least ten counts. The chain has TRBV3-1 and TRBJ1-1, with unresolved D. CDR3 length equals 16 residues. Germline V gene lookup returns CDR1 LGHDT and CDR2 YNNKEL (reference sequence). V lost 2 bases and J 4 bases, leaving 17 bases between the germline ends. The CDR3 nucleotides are TGTGCCAGCAGCCAAATTACTCTGGGAAGATCCACTGAAGCTTTCTTT. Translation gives CASSQITLGRSTEAFF.

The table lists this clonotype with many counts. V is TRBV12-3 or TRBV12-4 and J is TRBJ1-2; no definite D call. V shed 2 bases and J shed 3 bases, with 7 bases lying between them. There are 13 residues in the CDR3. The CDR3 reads CASSLRTDYGYTF. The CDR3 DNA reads TGTGCCAGCAGTTTACGGACTGACTATGGCTACACCTTC.

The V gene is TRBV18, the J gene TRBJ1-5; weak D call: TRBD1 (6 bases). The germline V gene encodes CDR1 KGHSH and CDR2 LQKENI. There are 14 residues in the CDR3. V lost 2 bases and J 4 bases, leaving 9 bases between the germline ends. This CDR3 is CASSPEGGNQPQHF. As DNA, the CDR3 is TGTGCCAGCTCACCAGAGGGGGGGAATCAGCCCCAGCATTTT.

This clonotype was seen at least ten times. Here the CDR3 DNA reads TGTGCCAGCAGCCAAGCTAGGGCCGGGGAGCTGTTTTTT. Its protein is CASSQARAGELFF. This sequence joins TRBV14 and TRBJ2-2, with D unresolved. The CDR3 totals 13 residues. CDR1 is SGHDN and CDR2 is FVKESK in the germline V gene. Trimming cost V 1 base and J 6 bases, with 6 bases left between them.

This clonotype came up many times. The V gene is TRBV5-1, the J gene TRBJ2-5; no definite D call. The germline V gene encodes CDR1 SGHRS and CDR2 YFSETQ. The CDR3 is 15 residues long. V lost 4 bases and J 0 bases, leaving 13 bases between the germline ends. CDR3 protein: CASSRTPGYQETQYF. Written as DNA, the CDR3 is TGCGCCAGCAGCCGAACTCCGGGCTACCAAGAGACCCAGTACTTC.

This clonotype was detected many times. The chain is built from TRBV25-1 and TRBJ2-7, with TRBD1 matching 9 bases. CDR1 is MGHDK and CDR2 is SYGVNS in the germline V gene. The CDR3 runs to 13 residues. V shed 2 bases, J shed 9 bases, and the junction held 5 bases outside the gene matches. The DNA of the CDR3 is TGTGCCAGCAGTGAAACCGGGACAGGGAGGCAGTACTTC. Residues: CASSETGTGRQYF.

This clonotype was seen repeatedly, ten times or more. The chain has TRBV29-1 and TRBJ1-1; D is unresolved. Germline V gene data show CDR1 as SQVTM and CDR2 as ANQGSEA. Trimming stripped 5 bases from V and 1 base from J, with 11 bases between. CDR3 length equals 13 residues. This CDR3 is CSVSLGGNTEAFF. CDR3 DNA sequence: TGCAGCGTTTCGCTTGGAGGGAACACTGAAGCTTTCTTT.

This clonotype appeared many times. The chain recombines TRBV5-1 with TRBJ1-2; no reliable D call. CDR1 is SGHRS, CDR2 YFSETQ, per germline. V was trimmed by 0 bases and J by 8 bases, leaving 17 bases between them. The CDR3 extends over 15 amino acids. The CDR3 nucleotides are TGCGCCAGCAGCTTGGATTCTGTCCCCACGGCGGGCTACACCTTC. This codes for CASSLDSVPTAGYTF.